This T cell receptor beta chain appears in the sequencing data of a study of T-cell reconstitution after alpha-beta-depleted transplantation in children. The TCRbeta library incorporated unique molecular identifiers. TCRdb re-analysed the PCR reads in MiXCR, keeping a single row per CDR3 protein. The sample comprises roughly 400,000 distinct CDR3 sequences, 43% of which are singletons, and about 30% rests with the top ten. Trimming removed 6 bases at V and 3 bases at J, with 5 bases between. This CDR3 has 11 residues. Germline V gives CDR1 LGHNT, CDR2 FRNRAP. Study outcomes and limitations: At the one-year point after transplant, T-cell counts and TCRbeta diversity were found to come mostly from T cells that had been newly produced. Several hundred graft clones that had expanded were reportedly the source of alpha-beta T cells about two months after transplant. Some patients showed high day-60 TCRbeta diversity, which derived from surviving recipient T cells and thymic progenitors.

Ten or more counts support this clonotype. The antigen is unknown. This specimen was PBMCs, taken before TCRalphabeta/CD19-depleted stem cell transplant. The J gene is TRBJ2-5, the V gene TRBV12-5; no firm D call. This TCR derives from a girl aged 2-9 years with aplastic anemia, due to receive a stem cell transplant. CDR3 nucleotide sequence: TGTGCTAGTGGGATCGAAGAGACCCAGTACTTC. This gives the protein CASGIEETQYF.